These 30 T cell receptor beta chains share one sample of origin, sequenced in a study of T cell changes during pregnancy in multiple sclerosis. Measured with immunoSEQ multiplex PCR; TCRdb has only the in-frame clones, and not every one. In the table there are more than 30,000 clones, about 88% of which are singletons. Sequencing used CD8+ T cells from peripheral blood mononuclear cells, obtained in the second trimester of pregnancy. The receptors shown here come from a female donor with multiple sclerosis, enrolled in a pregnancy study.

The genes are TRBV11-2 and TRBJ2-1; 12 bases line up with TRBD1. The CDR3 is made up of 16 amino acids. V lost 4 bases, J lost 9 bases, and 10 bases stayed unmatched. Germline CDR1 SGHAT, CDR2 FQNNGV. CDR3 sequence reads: CASSWGPGQGAVEQFF. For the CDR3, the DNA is TGTGCCAGCAGCTGGGGACCGGGACAGGGGGCAGTTGAGCAGTTCTTC.

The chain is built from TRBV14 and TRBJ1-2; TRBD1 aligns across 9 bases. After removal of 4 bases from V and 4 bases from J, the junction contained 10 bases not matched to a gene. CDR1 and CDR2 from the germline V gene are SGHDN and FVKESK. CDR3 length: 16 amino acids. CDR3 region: CASSPSGQGSFYGYTF. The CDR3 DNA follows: TGTGCCAGCAGCCCCTCGGGACAGGGCTCTTTCTATGGCTACACCTTC. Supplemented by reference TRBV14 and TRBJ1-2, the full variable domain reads EAGVTQFPSHSVIEKGQTVTLRCDPISGHDNLYWYRRVMGKEIKFLLHFVKESKQDESGMPNNRFLAERTGGTYSTLKVQPAELEDSGVYFCASSPSGQGSFYGYTFGSGTRLTVV.

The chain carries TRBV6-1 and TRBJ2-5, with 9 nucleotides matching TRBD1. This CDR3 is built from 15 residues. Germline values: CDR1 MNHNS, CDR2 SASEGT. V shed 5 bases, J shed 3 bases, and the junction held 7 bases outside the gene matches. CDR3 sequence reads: CASSRNRDREETQYF. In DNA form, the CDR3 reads TGTGCCAGCAGTCGAAACCGGGACAGGGAAGAGACCCAGTACTTC.

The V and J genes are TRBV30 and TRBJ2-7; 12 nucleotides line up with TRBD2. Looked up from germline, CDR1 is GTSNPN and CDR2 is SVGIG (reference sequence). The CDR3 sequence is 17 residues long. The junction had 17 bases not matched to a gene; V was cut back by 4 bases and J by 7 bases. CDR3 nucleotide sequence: TGTGCCTGGACCCTACCCGGACTAGCGGGAAGGGATTTGGAGCAGTACTTC. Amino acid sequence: CAWTLPGLAGRDLEQYF.

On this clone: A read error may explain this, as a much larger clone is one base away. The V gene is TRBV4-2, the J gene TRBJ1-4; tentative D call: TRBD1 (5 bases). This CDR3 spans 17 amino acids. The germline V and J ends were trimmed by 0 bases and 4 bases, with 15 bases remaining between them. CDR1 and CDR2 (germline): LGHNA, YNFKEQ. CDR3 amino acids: CASSQEGGGQGNEKLFF. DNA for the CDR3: TGTGCCAGCAGCCAAGAGGGAGGCGGTCAGGGTAATGAAAAACTGTTTTTT.

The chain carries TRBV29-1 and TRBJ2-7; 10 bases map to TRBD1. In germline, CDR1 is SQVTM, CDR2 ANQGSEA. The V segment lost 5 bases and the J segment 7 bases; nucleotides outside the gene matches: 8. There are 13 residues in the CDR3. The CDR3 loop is CSVQGGQGREQYF. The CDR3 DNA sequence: TGCAGCGTTCAAGGGGGACAGGGGCGAGAGCAGTACTTC.

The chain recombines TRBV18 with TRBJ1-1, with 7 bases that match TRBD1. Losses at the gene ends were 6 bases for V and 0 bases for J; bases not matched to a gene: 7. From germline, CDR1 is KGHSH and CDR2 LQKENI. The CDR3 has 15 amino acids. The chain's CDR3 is CASSPGTVMNTEAFF. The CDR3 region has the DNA TGTGCCAGCTCGCCCGGGACAGTAATGAACACTGAAGCTTTCTTT.

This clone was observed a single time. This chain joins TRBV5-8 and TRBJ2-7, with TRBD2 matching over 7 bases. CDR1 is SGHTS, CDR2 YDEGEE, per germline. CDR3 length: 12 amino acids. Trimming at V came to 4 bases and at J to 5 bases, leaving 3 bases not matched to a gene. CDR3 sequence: CASSISGNEQYF. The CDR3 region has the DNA TGTGCCAGCAGCATAAGCGGGAACGAGCAGTACTTC.

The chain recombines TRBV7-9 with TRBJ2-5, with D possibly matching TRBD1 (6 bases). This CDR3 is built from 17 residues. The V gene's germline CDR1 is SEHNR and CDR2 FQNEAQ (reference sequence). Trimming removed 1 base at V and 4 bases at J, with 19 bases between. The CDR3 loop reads CASSLETGRGWAETQYF. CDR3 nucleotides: TGTGCCAGCAGCTTAGAAACTGGCAGGGGATGGGCAGAGACCCAGTACTTC.

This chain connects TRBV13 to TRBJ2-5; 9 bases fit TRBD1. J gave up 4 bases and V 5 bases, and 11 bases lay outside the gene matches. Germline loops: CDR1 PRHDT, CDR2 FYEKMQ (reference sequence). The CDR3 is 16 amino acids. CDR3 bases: TGTGCCAGCAGCGAACAGGGGGCCGGGCTGACAGAGACCCAGTACTTC. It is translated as CASSEQGAGLTETQYF.

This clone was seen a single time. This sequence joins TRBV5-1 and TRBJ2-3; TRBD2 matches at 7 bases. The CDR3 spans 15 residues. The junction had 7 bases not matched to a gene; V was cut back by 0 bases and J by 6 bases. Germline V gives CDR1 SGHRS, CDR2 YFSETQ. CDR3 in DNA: TGCGCCAGCAGCTTGGGCGGGAGAAGTCCCGATACGCAGTATTTT. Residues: CASSLGGRSPDTQYF.

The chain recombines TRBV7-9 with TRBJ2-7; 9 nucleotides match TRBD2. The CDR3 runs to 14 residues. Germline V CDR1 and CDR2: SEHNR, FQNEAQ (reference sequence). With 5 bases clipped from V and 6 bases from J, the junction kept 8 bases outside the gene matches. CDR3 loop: CASSVLAGTGEQYF. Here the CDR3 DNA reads TGTGCCAGCAGCGTCCTAGCGGGAACAGGCGAGCAGTACTTC.

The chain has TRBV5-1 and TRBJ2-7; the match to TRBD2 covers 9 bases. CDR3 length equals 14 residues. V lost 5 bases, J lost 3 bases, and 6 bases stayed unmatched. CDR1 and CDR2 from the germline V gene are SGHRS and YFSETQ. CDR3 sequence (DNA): TGCGCCAGCAGTCTGACTAGCGGACTCTACGAGCAGTACTTC. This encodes CASSLTSGLYEQYF.

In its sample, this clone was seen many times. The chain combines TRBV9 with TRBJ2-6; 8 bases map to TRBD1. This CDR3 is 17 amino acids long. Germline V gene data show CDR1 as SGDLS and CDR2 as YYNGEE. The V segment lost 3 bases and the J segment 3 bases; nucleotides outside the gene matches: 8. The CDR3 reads CASSGYQGAGGANVLTF. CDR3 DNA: TGTGCCAGCAGCGGATATCAGGGGGCGGGTGGGGCCAACGTCCTGACTTTC.

Here the CDR3 DNA reads TGCAGCGTCGTACATCCTGGGACAGCTAACTATGGCTACACCTTC. Amino acid sequence: CSVVHPGTANYGYTF. This chain links TRBV29-1 with TRBJ1-2, with TRBD1 identical over 7 bases. Germline V gives CDR1 SQVTM, CDR2 ANQGSEA. V lost 6 bases and J lost 0; bases outside the gene matches: 10. There are 15 residues in the CDR3.

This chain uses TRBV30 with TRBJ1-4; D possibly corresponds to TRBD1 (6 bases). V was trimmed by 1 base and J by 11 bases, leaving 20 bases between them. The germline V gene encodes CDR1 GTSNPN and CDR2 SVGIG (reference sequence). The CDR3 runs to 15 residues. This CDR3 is CAWSAGTRLSVKLFF. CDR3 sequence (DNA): TGTGCCTGGAGTGCCGGGACACGGCTATCGGTGAAACTGTTTTTT. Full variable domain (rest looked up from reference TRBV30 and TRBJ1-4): SQTIHQWPATLVQPVGSPLSLECTVEGTSNPNLYWYRQAAGRGLQLLFYSVGIGQISSEVPQNLSASRPQDRQFILSSKKLLLSDSGFYLCAWSAGTRLSVKLFFGSGTQLSVL.

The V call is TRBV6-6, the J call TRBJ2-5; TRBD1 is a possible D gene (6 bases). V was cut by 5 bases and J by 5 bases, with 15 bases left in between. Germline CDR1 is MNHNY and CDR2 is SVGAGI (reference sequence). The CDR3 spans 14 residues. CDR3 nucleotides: TGTGCCAGCAGTACGCACAGGGATGGGGAGACCCAGTACTTC. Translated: CASSTHRDGETQYF.

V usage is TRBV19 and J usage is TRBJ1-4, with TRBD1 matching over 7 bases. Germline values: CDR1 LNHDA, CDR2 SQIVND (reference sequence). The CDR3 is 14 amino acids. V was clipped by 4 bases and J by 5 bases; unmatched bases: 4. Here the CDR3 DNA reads TGTGCCAGTAGTACGGGACAGATCAATGAAAAACTGTTTTTT. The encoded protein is CASSTGQINEKLFF.

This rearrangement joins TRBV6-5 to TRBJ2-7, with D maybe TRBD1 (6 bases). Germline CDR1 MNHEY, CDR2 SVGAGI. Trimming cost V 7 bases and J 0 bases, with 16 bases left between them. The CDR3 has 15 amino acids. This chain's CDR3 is CASTADSLYSYEQYF. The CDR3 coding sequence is TGTGCCAGCACCGCGGACAGTCTTTACTCCTACGAGCAGTACTTC.

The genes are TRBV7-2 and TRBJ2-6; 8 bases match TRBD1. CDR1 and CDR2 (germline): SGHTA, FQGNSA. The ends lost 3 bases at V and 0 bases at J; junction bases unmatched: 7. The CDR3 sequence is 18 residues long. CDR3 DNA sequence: TGTGCCAGCAGCTTCCGGACAGGGCCCTTCTCTGGGGCCAACGTCCTGACTTTC. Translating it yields CASSFRTGPFSGANVLTF.

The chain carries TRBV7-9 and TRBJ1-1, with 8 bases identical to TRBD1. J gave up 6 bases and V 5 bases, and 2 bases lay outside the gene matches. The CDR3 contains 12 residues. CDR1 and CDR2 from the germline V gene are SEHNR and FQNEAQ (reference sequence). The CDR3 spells CASSATGAEAFF. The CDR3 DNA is TGTGCCAGCAGCGCGACAGGGGCTGAAGCTTTCTTT.

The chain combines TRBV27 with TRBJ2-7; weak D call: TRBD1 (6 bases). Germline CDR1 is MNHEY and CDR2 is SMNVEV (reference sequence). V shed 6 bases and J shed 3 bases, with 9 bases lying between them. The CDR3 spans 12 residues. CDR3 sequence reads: CASSRGDYEQYF. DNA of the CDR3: TGTGCCAGCAGCAGGGGAGACTACGAGCAGTACTTC.

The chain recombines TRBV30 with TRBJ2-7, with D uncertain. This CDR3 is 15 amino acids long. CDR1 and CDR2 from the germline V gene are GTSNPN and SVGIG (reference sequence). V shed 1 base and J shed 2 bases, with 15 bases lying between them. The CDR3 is CAWSEPSTPTYEQYF. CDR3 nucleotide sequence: TGTGCCTGGAGTGAACCCTCGACACCAACCTACGAGCAGTACTTC.

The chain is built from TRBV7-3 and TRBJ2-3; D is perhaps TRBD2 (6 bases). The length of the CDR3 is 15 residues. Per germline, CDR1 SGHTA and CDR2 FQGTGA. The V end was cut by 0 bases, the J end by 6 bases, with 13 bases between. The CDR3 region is CASSLTSGRGDTQYF. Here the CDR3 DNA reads TGTGCCAGCAGCTTAACTAGCGGTCGAGGTGATACGCAGTATTTT.

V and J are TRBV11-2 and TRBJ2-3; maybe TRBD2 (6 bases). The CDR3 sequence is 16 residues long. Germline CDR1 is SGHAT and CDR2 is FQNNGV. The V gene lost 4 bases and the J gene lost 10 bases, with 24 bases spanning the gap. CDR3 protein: CASSSFPREFQEAQYF. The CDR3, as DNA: TGTGCCAGCAGCTCCTTTCCCCGGGAGTTTCAGGAGGCGCAGTATTTT.

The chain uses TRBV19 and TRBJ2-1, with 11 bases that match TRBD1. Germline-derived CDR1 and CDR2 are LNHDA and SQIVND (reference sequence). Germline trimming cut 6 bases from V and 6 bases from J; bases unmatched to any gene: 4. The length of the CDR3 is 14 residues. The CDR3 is CASSPGTGGNEQFF. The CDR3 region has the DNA TGTGCCAGTAGCCCCGGGACAGGGGGCAATGAGCAGTTCTTC.

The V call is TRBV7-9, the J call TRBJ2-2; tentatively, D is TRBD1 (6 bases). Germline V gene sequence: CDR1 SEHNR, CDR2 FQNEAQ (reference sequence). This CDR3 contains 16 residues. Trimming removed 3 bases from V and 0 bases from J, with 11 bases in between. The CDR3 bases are TGTGCCAGCAGCTTTCTCCGGACAGCGAACACCGGGGAGCTGTTTTTT. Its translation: CASSFLRTANTGELFF.

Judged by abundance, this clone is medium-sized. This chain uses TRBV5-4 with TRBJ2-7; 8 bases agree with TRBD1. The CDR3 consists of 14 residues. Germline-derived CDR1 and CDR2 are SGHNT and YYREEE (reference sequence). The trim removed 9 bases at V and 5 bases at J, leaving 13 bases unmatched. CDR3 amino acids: CATNGQGRTDEQYF. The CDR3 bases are TGTGCCACCAACGGACAGGGAAGAACTGACGAGCAGTACTTC.

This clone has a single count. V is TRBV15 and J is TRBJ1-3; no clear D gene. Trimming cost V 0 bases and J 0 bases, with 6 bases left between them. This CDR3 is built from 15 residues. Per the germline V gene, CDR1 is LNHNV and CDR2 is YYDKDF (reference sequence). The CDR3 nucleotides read TGTGCCACCAGCAGAGATGTCAGCTCTGGAAACACCATATATTTT. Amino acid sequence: CATSRDVSSGNTIYF.

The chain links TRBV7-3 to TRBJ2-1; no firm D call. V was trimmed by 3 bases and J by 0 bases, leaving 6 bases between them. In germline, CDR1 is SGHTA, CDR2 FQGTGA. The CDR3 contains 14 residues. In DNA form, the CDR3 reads TGTGCCAGCAGCTTCTCTAGCTCCTACAATGAGCAGTTCTTC. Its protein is CASSFSSSYNEQFF.